This TCR beta chain is drawn from a study of T-cell reconstitution after alpha-beta-depleted transplantation in children listed by TCRdb under 2016. The study in broad terms: Using TCR repertoire profiling, the study followed T-cell immune reconstitution in a quantitative way in children after TCRalphabeta/CD19-depleted allogeneic hematopoietic cell transplantation.

This clonotype has ten or more counts. Its antigen is not yet known. No much larger clone exists at a distance of one base, and base qualities are not known. Taken from the germline V gene, the CDR1 and CDR2 loops are SGHDT and YYEEEE. Unmatched junction bases come to 13, with V trimmed by 7 bases and J by 4 bases. The CDR3 holds 16 amino acids from the cysteine to the phenylalanine. Only the CDR3 portion is preserved as DNA: 48 bases, with reading frame beginning at the first base. Library creation used PCR. Reads for this sample came from an Illumina HiSeq 2500. To normalize quantification of the TCRbeta repertoire, the TCR libraries were built with molecular barcoding that relied on unique molecular identifiers. TCRdb passed the public sequencing reads through fastp at Q25 and MiXCR, retaining productive beta sequences. Merged by CDR3 protein, the rows form single entries marked with the most common genes and DNA. The sample table records 100,000 to 120,000 distinct CDR3 sequences; about a tenth of these occur just once. 6.5% to 9.5% of the sample comes from the top ten.

The clonotype was recovered from a human donor who donated a stem cell graft to a child with acute lymphoblastic leukemia. Sequencing was performed on PBMCs from the stem cell graft donor, taken from the stem cell graft. The receptor chain draws on TRBV5-6 and TRBJ2-2; TRBD2 agrees with 7 junctional bases. The DNA is TGTGCCAGCTGCGGGGGAGGCAGGCTCCTCACCGGGGAGCTGTTTTTT. This yields the protein CASCGGGRLLTGELFF.